This T cell receptor beta chain was obtained from a study of T cells after yellow fever vaccination. This clonotype has more than one count but fewer than ten. No DNA is shown, since the ends of the CDR3 on it are uncertain; the CDR3 is the one TCRdb lists. MiXCR, run by TCRdb on the 5' RACE reads, gives a single entry per CDR3 protein. The sample includes around 500,000 distinct CDR3 sequences, 20% to 25% of them seen just once. A total of 12 residues make up the CDR3, ends included. Germline V gene sequence: CDR1 MDHEN, CDR2 SYDVKM. The J gene is TRBJ2-1, the V gene TRBV28. Sequenced material: PBMCs, taken less than 25 days after the first yellow fever vaccination. This sequence was found in a young man who received the YFV17D yellow fever vaccine. This chain's CDR3 is CASSSSRPEQFF.